This T cell receptor (beta chain) was documented in a study of shared clonotypes between healthy human individuals. Spread over ten immunoSEQ deep assay plates, unsorted PBMC DNA underwent sequencing. Data came from immunoSEQ multiplex PCR; TCRdb stores just in-frame clones and leaves some out. The sample includes approximately 500,000 clones, 81% of them seen just once. Trimming stripped 0 bases from V and 4 bases from J, with 12 bases between. The CDR3 contains 14 residues. Germline V gene sequence: CDR1 GTSNPN, CDR2 SVGIG (reference sequence). V usage is TRBV30 and J usage is TRBJ1-1; possible D gene TRBD1, 6 bases. This clonotype originated in a woman aged 40 to 55 in good health. Some clones in this sample may be carry-over from other donors' samples. Sequenced sample: PBMCs. The CDR3 protein is CAWSVRGRGTEAFF. CDR3 nucleotide sequence: TGTGCCTGGAGTGTACGCGGCAGGGGCACTGAAGCTTTCTTT.